These 15 T cell receptor beta chains were all obtained from the same sample, sequenced in a study of blood T cell repertoires in COVID-19. Clones were sequenced by immunoSEQ multiplex PCR, and TCRdb holds only the in-frame ones, with some missing. This table has around 80,000 clones, under 90% appearing once. Material: peripheral blood. The receptors come from a human donor in a cohort sampled during active COVID-19.

The gene calls are TRBV7-2 and TRBJ2-1, with 8 nucleotides matching TRBD2. The V and J ends lost 4 bases and 10 bases, in that order; junction bases with no gene match: 6. Germline-derived CDR1 and CDR2 are SGHTA and FQGNSA. The CDR3 sequence is 13 residues long. The CDR3 loop reads CASSSGLGLEQFF. CDR3 nucleotides: TGTGCCAGCAGCTCGGGACTAGGGTTGGAGCAGTTCTTC.

The chain uses TRBV6-5 and TRBJ1-1; D might be TRBD1 (5 bases). This CDR3 is built from 13 residues. V lost 8 bases to trimming and J lost 0 bases, with 10 bases between them. CDR1 and CDR2 (germline): MNHEY, SVGAGI. The CDR3 nucleotides read TGTGCCAGCCAAGACAGACTGAACACTGAAGCTTTCTTT. Its protein is CASQDRLNTEAFF.

The rearrangement links TRBV11-2 to TRBJ2-3, with D possibly being TRBD2 (6 bases). The CDR3 consists of 16 residues. V was pared by 0 bases and J by 1 base, with 11 bases between. Germline V gene data show CDR1 as SGHAT and CDR2 as FQNNGV. The CDR3 coding sequence is TGTGCCAGCAGCTTAGAGGCGGGACTCCGCACAGATACGCAGTATTTT. Residues: CASSLEAGLRTDTQYF.

This sequence joins TRBV3-1 (or the pseudogene TRBV3-2) and TRBJ1-1, with 7 bases matching TRBD1. V trimming: 4 bases; J trimming: 5 bases; junction bases outside the gene matches: 4. The V gene's germline CDR1 is LGHDT and CDR2 YNNKEL (reference sequence). This CDR3 spans 13 amino acids. The CDR3 spells CASSRFRGTEAFF. Here the CDR3 DNA reads TGTGCCAGCAGCCGATTCAGGGGGACTGAAGCTTTCTTT.

V usage is TRBV6-5 and J usage is TRBJ2-1; D gene uncertain. The CDR3 sequence is 15 residues long. V lost 5 bases and J lost 1, with 12 bases in between. Germline V gene sequence: CDR1 MNHEY, CDR2 SVGAGI. The CDR3 here is CASSRTGMSYNEQFF. The CDR3 DNA follows: TGTGCCAGCAGTCGTACGGGTATGTCCTACAATGAGCAGTTCTTC.

CDR3: CASKRGESYEQYF. The CDR3 nucleotides read TGTGCCAGCAAGCGGGGGGAATCCTACGAGCAGTACTTC. This chain links TRBV2 with TRBJ2-7, with 9 bases identical to TRBD2. Germline CDR1 SNHLY, CDR2 FYNNEI. The CDR3 loop spans 13 amino acids. V gave up 7 bases and J gave up 1 base; unmatched junction bases: 2.

CDR3 DNA: TGCGCCAGCAGTCATAACCGGGACAGGGACTCCGGGGCCAACGTCCTGACTTTC. Translated: CASSHNRDRDSGANVLTF. This chain connects TRBV23-1 to TRBJ2-6; TRBD1 matches at 9 bases. TRBV23-1 is designated an ORF whose function remains uncertain. J gave up 4 bases and V 3 bases, and 10 bases lay outside the gene matches. This CDR3 spans 18 amino acids.

V is TRBV5-4 and J is TRBJ1-6; D remains ambiguous. Trimming left V 0 bases short and J 9 bases short, with 16 bases between. From germline, CDR1 is SGHNT and CDR2 YYREEE (reference sequence). The CDR3 is made up of 16 amino acids. The CDR3 loop reads CASSLGTQREGSPLHF. The CDR3 nucleotides read TGTGCCAGCAGCTTGGGGACGCAAAGGGAGGGTTCACCCCTCCACTTT.

The chain couples TRBV4-1 to TRBJ1-6, with D tentatively TRBD1 (6 bases). The CDR3 loop spans 16 amino acids. V gave up 1 base and J gave up 7 bases, with 14 bases separating them. Germline V gene sequence: CDR1 MGHRA, CDR2 YSYEKL. CDR3 nucleotides: TGCGCCAGCAGCCAAGTGGGGGGGCTGAAGAATTCACCCCTCCACTTT. Its protein product is CASSQVGGLKNSPLHF.

V is TRBV30 and J is TRBJ2-2; a possible D gene is TRBD1 (6 bases). V lost 8 bases and J lost 0, with 10 bases in between. The CDR3 totals 13 residues. Germline CDR1 is GTSNPN and CDR2 is SVGIG (reference sequence). CDR3 nucleotides: TGTGCCAGGGGGACATCGAACACCGGGGAGCTGTTTTTT. Its translation is CARGTSNTGELFF.

The J gene is TRBJ2-2, the V gene TRBV19, with 8 positions matching TRBD2. With 4 bases clipped from V and 4 bases from J, the junction kept 2 bases outside the gene matches. CDR3 length: 14 residues. Germline CDR1 reads LNHDA; CDR2 reads SQIVND (reference sequence). CDR3 sequence reads: CASSSLAGTGELFF. CDR3 DNA: TGTGCCAGTAGTAGCCTAGCGGGCACCGGGGAGCTGTTTTTT.

This rearrangement joins TRBV10-3 to TRBJ1-5, with 9 bases matching TRBD1. The V segment lost 4 bases and the J segment 1 base; nucleotides outside the gene matches: 5. The CDR3 sequence is 16 residues long. Germline V gives CDR1 ENHRY, CDR2 SYGVKD. This CDR3 is CAISAWDRVSNQPQHF. The CDR3 region has the DNA TGTGCCATCAGTGCCTGGGACAGGGTGAGCAATCAGCCCCAGCATTTT.

J is TRBJ1-2 and V is TRBV12-5, with a possible D match to TRBD1 (5 bases). Germline V CDR1 and CDR2: LGHNT, FRNRAP. The CDR3 totals 15 residues. V dropped 0 bases and J dropped 8 bases, with 16 bases sitting between them. This CDR3 is CASGLVLGGEEGYTF. CDR3 sequence (DNA): TGTGCTAGTGGTTTGGTACTGGGGGGAGAGGAAGGCTACACCTTC.

This chain joins TRBV30 and TRBJ2-2; 9 bases are a match to TRBD2. V dropped 1 base and J dropped 2; count of bases not matched to a gene: 5. The length of the CDR3 is 16 residues. Germline CDR1 is GTSNPN and CDR2 is SVGIG (reference sequence). The CDR3 sequence: CAWSASGGLNTGELFF. The CDR3 bases are TGTGCCTGGAGTGCCAGCGGGGGGCTTAACACCGGGGAGCTGTTTTTT. The full variable domain, completed using reference TRBV30 and TRBJ2-2, is SQTIHQWPATLVQPVGSPLSLECTVEGTSNPNLYWYRQAAGRGLQLLFYSVGIGQISSEVPQNLSASRPQDRQFILSSKKLLLSDSGFYLCAWSASGGLNTGELFFGEGSRLTVL.

This sequence joins TRBV24-1 and TRBJ2-1; TRBD1 matches 9 bases. The CDR3 contains 17 residues. Germline loops: CDR1 KGHDR, CDR2 SFDVKD. The ends lost 0 bases at V and 11 bases at J; junction bases unmatched: 13. CDR3 nucleotide sequence: TGTGCCACCAGTGATTTGGGAGCAGGACAGGGGTTAACTCAGCAGTTCTTC. Protein product: CATSDLGAGQGLTQQFF.